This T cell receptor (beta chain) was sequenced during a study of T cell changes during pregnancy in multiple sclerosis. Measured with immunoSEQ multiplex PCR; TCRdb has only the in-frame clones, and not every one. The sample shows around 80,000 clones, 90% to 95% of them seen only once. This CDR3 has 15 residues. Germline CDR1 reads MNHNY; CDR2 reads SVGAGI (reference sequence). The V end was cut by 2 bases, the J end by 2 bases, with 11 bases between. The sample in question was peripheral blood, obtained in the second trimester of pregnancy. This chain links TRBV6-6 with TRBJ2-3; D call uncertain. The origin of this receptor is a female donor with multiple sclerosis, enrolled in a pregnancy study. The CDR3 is CASSYRQTHTDTQYF. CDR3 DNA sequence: TGTGCCAGCAGTTACCGGCAGACACACACAGATACGCAGTATTTT.